The clone carrying this T cell receptor (beta chain) was seen only a few times. This specimen comes from a study of response to subunit inactivated influenza vaccine. Trimming left V 8 bases short and J 2 bases short, with 10 bases between. Per the germline V gene, CDR1 is MNHNY and CDR2 is SVGAGI (reference sequence). CDR3 length equals 12 residues. One entry per CDR3 protein, called by TCRdb with MiXCR from the RT-PCR reads. This table holds 500,000 to 600,000 distinct CDR3 sequences, 16% found once. This clonotype originated in a man aged 50 to 69 who received an inactivated influenza vaccine. The sequencing used CD4+ T cells sorted from PBMCs, collected roughly 24 months after vaccination. The chain carries TRBV6-6 and TRBJ2-7; D uncertain. CDR3 DNA: TGTGCCAGCGCGAAGGACCCCTACGAGCAGTACTTC. Translation: CASAKDPYEQYF.